The 21 T cell receptor beta chains listed next were all sequenced from one sample in a study of cytomegalovirus exposure and HLA in healthy donors. PCR primers comprised 60 Vbeta and 13 Jbeta primers. Measured with immunoSEQ multiplex PCR; TCRdb has only the in-frame clones, and not every one. The sample shows approximately 160,000 clones, under 85% of them seen only once. Sequenced sample: PBMCs. The receptors were gathered from a man aged 50-60 years in good health and CMV-seropositive.

The chain uses TRBV10-3 and TRBJ1-6, with a possible D match to TRBD1 (6 bases). This CDR3 has 16 amino acids. Per germline, CDR1 ENHRY and CDR2 SYGVKD. Trimming cost V 7 bases and J 7 bases, with 20 bases left between them. In DNA form, the CDR3 reads TGTGCCATCAAGGGCGCCCCGACAGGAAGCAATTCACCCCTCCACTTT. Encoded protein: CAIKGAPTGSNSPLHF.

V gene TRBV2 combines with J gene TRBJ2-7; D possibly corresponds to TRBD2 (6 bases). In germline, CDR1 is SNHLY, CDR2 FYNNEI. The CDR3 has 14 amino acids. Trimming took 3 bases from V and 3 from J, leaving 12 bases between them. DNA for the CDR3: TGTGCCAGCAGTGAGGTCGCGGGAATCTACGAGCAGTACTTC. Translation gives CASSEVAGIYEQYF.

This sequence joins TRBV7-9 and TRBJ1-3; D ambiguous. From germline, CDR1 is SEHNR and CDR2 FQNEAQ (reference sequence). The length of the CDR3 is 15 residues. V was pared by 4 bases and J by 4 bases, with 14 bases between. The CDR3 here is CASSSLGAKGNTIYF. The CDR3 nucleotides read TGTGCCAGCAGCTCCCTGGGCGCGAAGGGAAACACCATATATTTT. The full variable domain, in which reference TRBV7-9 and TRBJ1-3 provide the parts outside the CDR3, is DTGVSQNPRHKITKRGQNVTFRCDPISEHNRLYWYRQTLGQGPEFLTYFQNEAQLEKSRLLSDRFSAERPKGSFSTLEIQRTEQGDSAMYLCASSSLGAKGNTIYFGEGSWLTVV.

The chain employs TRBV2 and TRBJ1-6; 7 bases align to TRBD1. Germline loops: CDR1 SNHLY, CDR2 FYNNEI. The CDR3 loop spans 14 amino acids. Trimming removed 6 bases from V and 9 bases from J; junction bases left unmatched: 8. CDR3: CASRGTGAASPLHF. The CDR3 bases are TGTGCCAGCAGAGGAACAGGGGCGGCTTCACCCCTCCACTTT. Using reference TRBV2 and TRBJ1-6 for the parts outside the CDR3, the full variable domain is EPEVTQTPSHQVTQMGQEVILRCVPISNHLYFYWYRQILGQKVEFLVSFYNNEISEKSEIFDDQFSVERPDGSNFTLKIRSTKLEDSAMYFCASRGTGAASPLHFGNGTRLTVT.

The chain joins TRBV7-6 to TRBJ2-5, with TRBD2 matching 10 bases. This CDR3 contains 14 residues. V shed 3 bases, J shed 5 bases, and the junction held 3 bases outside the gene matches. CDR1 and CDR2 from the germline V gene are SGHVS and FNYEAQ. CDR3 nucleotides: TGTGCCAGCAGCTTCCTAGCGGGGGATGAGACCCAGTACTTC. It encodes CASSFLAGDETQYF.

The count of this clone is one. The chain carries TRBV28 and TRBJ1-5, with D uncertain. The length of the CDR3 is 12 residues. With 7 bases removed from V and 5 bases from J, the gap between germline ends came to 9 bases. The germline gives CDR1 MDHEN, CDR2 SYDVKM. The CDR3 DNA is TGTGCCAGCACTGGAGCAGATCAGCCCCAGCATTTT. It yields the protein CASTGADQPQHF.

The V call is TRBV28, the J call TRBJ2-7, with D unclear. CDR1 and CDR2 from the germline V gene are MDHEN and SYDVKM. CDR3 length equals 12 residues. With 5 bases removed from V and 0 bases from J, the gap between germline ends came to 5 bases. CDR3 DNA: TGTGCCAGCAGTCCCTTCTCCTACGAGCAGTACTTC. Translating it yields CASSPFSYEQYF.

This chain connects TRBV6-5 to TRBJ2-1; 11 nucleotides agree with TRBD1. The CDR3 runs 14 residues. Germline lookup yields CDR1 MNHEY and CDR2 SVGAGI. The ends lost 2 bases at V and 9 bases at J; junction bases unmatched: 3. Here the CDR3 DNA reads TGTGCCAGCAGTTACCGGGGACAGGGGGGTGAGCAGTTCTTC. Its translation is CASSYRGQGGEQFF.

The CDR3 here is CASILTGGGFEKLFF. CDR3 coding DNA: TGTGCCAGCATCCTCACAGGGGGGGGTTTTGAAAAACTGTTTTTT. The chain employs TRBV6-1 and TRBJ1-4, with 8 bases that match TRBD1. The CDR3 is made up of 15 amino acids. With 7 bases clipped from V and 7 bases from J, the junction kept 11 bases outside the gene matches. In germline, CDR1 is MNHNS, CDR2 SASEGT.

The chain carries TRBV5-4 and TRBJ2-7; a possible D gene is TRBD1 (5 bases). V lost 4 bases to trimming and J lost 5 bases, with 16 bases between them. The CDR3 is 14 amino acids. The germline gives CDR1 SGHNT, CDR2 YYREEE (reference sequence). The DNA of the CDR3 is TGTGCCAGCAGCGGCGGTGGGGCCATCGACGAGCAGTACTTC. Its translation is CASSGGGAIDEQYF. Looking up the rest from reference TRBV5-4 and TRBJ2-7 gives the full variable domain: ETGVTQSPTHLIKTRGQQVTLRCSSQSGHNTVSWYQQALGQGPQFIFQYYREEENGRGNFPPRFSGLQFPNYSSELNVNALELDDSALYLCASSGGGAIDEQYFGPGTRLTVT.

This clone has only a few counts. The chain joins TRBV6-6 to TRBJ1-1; D not certain. Trimming removed 4 bases from V and 7 bases from J, with 7 bases in between. The germline gives CDR1 MNHNY, CDR2 SVGAGI (reference sequence). This CDR3 comprises 11 residues. The CDR3 region has the DNA TGTGCCAGCAGTTCCTCCTATGAAGCTTTCTTT. It yields the protein CASSSSYEAFF.

The chain employs TRBV5-1 and TRBJ2-1, with TRBD1 identical over 8 bases. V shed 5 bases, J shed 2 bases, and the junction held 6 bases outside the gene matches. From germline, CDR1 is SGHRS and CDR2 YFSETQ. CDR3 length equals 15 residues. The CDR3 nucleotides read TGCGCCAGCAGTAAACAACAGGGGGCCTACAATGAGCAGTTCTTC. It yields the protein CASSKQQGAYNEQFF.

For the CDR3, the DNA is TGTGCCATCAGGAAATCCGGCGGGGACACCGGGGAGCTGTTTTTT. Its protein is CAIRKSGGDTGELFF. The J gene is TRBJ2-2, the V gene TRBV10-3, with D perhaps TRBD2 (6 bases). CDR1 is ENHRY and CDR2 is SYGVKD in the germline V gene. The germline V and J ends were trimmed by 6 bases and 3 bases, with 14 bases remaining between them. This CDR3 spans 15 amino acids.

The chain links TRBV7-2 to TRBJ1-5; the D gene is possibly TRBD1 (6 bases). V lost 5 bases and J lost 0, with 17 bases in between. Germline V gene sequence: CDR1 SGHTA, CDR2 FQGNSA. The CDR3 consists of 17 residues. CDR3 amino acids: CASSPTLTGNSNQPQHF. In DNA, the CDR3 is TGTGCCAGCAGCCCCACGCTAACAGGGAATAGCAATCAGCCCCAGCATTTT.

The chain employs TRBV19 and TRBJ2-7; D might be TRBD2 (7 bases). Germline V gene lookup returns CDR1 LNHDA and CDR2 SQIVND (reference sequence). CDR3 length: 13 residues. Deletions cut 3 bases from V and 3 bases from J, with 9 bases between. CDR3 sequence: CASSIGGRYEQYF. CDR3 DNA sequence: TGTGCCAGTAGTATCGGGGGGCGCTACGAGCAGTACTTC.

The rearrangement links TRBV28 to TRBJ2-5; TRBD2 matches at 7 bases. The CDR3 runs to 15 residues. V dropped 7 bases and J dropped 2; count of bases not matched to a gene: 10. Germline CDR1 is MDHEN and CDR2 is SYDVKM. The chain's CDR3 is CASTLGGSPQETQYF. CDR3 coding DNA: TGTGCCAGCACTTTGGGGGGGTCCCCACAAGAGACCCAGTACTTC.

The V gene is TRBV30, the J gene TRBJ1-6, with TRBD1 matching over 7 bases. The CDR3 covers 12 residues. The junction had 6 bases not matched to a gene; V was cut back by 3 bases and J by 13 bases. Germline CDR1 reads GTSNPN; CDR2 reads SVGIG (reference sequence). In nucleotides, the CDR3 is TGTGCCTGGAGCAATGGACAGGCGCCCCTCCACTTT. Its protein is CAWSNGQAPLHF.

The chain joins TRBV28 to TRBJ1-1, with 7 bases that match TRBD1. The CDR3 consists of 12 residues. CDR1 is MDHEN, CDR2 SYDVKM, per germline. J gave up 8 bases and V 4 bases, and 4 bases lay outside the gene matches. CDR3 in DNA: TGTGCCAGCAGTTCCGGGACAGAGGAAGCTTTCTTT. Translation: CASSSGTEEAFF.

J is TRBJ2-7 and V is TRBV30; TRBD2 aligns across 8 bases. Germline assignment: CDR1 GTSNPN and CDR2 SVGIG (reference sequence). The CDR3 spans 15 residues. After removal of 0 bases from V and 5 bases from J, the junction contained 9 bases not matched to a gene. The CDR3 sequence: CAWSVPGRGAHEQYF. The DNA for the CDR3 is TGTGCCTGGAGTGTACCAGGGCGGGGGGCACACGAGCAGTACTTC. Full variable domain (missing parts from reference TRBV30 and TRBJ2-7): SQTIHQWPATLVQPVGSPLSLECTVEGTSNPNLYWYRQAAGRGLQLLFYSVGIGQISSEVPQNLSASRPQDRQFILSSKKLLLSDSGFYLCAWSVPGRGAHEQYFGPGTRLTVT.

This clone was recorded a few times. This rearrangement joins TRBV6-1 to TRBJ2-1; TRBD1 aligns across 9 bases. V shed 6 bases, J shed 6 bases, and the junction held 0 bases outside the gene matches. CDR1 is MNHNS and CDR2 is SASEGT in the germline V gene. The CDR3 covers 12 residues. This CDR3 reads CASRDRGNEQFF. CDR3 in DNA: TGTGCCAGCAGGGACAGGGGCAATGAGCAGTTCTTC.

The rearrangement uses TRBV7-6 and TRBJ2-7, with 10 bases identical to TRBD2. The germline CDR1 and CDR2 sequences are SGHVS and FNYEAQ. CDR3 length: 16 residues. The J segment lost 7 bases and the V segment lost 8 bases, leaving 17 bases of the junction unmatched. The CDR3 nucleotides are TGTGCCAGCGGCGGTATCGAGCGGGAGGGGTTTTTTGAGCAGTACTTC. This gives the protein CASGGIEREGFFEQYF.